This paragraph covers one T cell receptor beta chain sequence. The conserved phenylalanine or tryptophan is not found at the CDR3 terminus, so this likely reflects a read error. These data belong to a study of molecular identifiers for immune sequencing clone quantification. The authors built bulk TCR libraries by previously described methods with listed TCR primers. Each CDR3 protein gets one entry after TCRdb re-called the PCR reads with MiXCR. The sample consists of 300,000 to 350,000 distinct CDR3 sequences, about a fifth of them appearing once. Naive CD8 T cell sorting was performed on the CD8+CD4-CCR7+CD45RA+ phenotype. The sequencing sample was made of naive CD8+ T cells from blood, with Jurkat cell RNA spiked in. Subset of the sample: FACS-sorted CD8+CD4-CCR7+CD45RA+ naive T cells. This TCR came from a human donor in good health. Some libraries in this study had Jurkat cell RNA spiked in.

The chain's CDR3 is CASSGEGNYGYTL. The CDR3 region has the DNA TGTGCCAGCAGTGGAGAGGGAAACTATGGCTACACCCTC. The V and J genes are TRBV2 and TRBJ1-2; D gene uncertain. Germline CDR1 and CDR2: SNHLY and FYNNEI. Deletions cut 4 bases from V and 2 bases from J, with 8 bases between. The CDR3 extends over 13 amino acids.